What follows is one T cell receptor beta chain and its context. Its antigen is still unknown. TCRdb passed the 5' RACE reads through MiXCR, listing each CDR3 protein once. The repertoire holds 6,600 or so distinct CDR3 sequences, with around 10% as singletons. The data were obtained in a study of spatial heterogeneity in lung cancer. Study conclusions and caveats: Tumors with more nonsynonymous mutations had more expanded intratumoral alpha and beta TCRs.

Time point indicated: sample taken at primary tumor resection. The TCR was taken from a female donor with early-stage non-small cell lung cancer. Source: lung tumor tissue, taken at surgery.

The CDR3 nucleotides read TGTGCCAGCAGCTTGCGGAGGAATCAGCCCCAGCATTTT. Protein: CASSLRRNQPQHF. The J gene is TRBJ1-5, the V gene TRBV5-6; D gene ambiguous. Trimming took 1 base from V and 4 from J, leaving 6 bases between them. The germline gives CDR1 SGHDT, CDR2 YYEEEE. This CDR3 has 13 amino acids.